This T cell receptor (beta chain) comes out of a study of T cells in Graves' hyperthyroidism and ophthalmopathy (dated by TCRdb to about 2019). Looking at the study overall: Peripheral blood samples were taken at initial diagnosis, before any treatment was given. A discovery cohort of about a hundred patients, about 40 with Graves' ophthalmopathy and more than 55 with stable Graves' hyperthyroidism, was used to find distinguishing TCR V-J signatures. An independent validation cohort of some 18 hyperthyroidism patients and over 15 patients who later progressed to ophthalmopathy tested prospective prediction of ophthalmopathy. For training and testing, the 100 or so patients in the discovery cohort were randomly divided in a 7:3 ratio. In addition, the study compared T-cell repertoires in thyroid tissue and in blood from about 6 Graves' hyperthyroidism patients. After sampling, hyperthyroidism patients received methimazole starting at 30 mg daily, and ophthalmopathy patients received high-dose intravenous methylprednisolone. TCR Vbeta CDR3 sequencing of fewer than 150 peripheral blood samples (about 45 ophthalmopathy, about 80 hyperthyroidism and around 17 progressor patients) is reported in the paper.

A few counts support this clonotype. It lacks a known antigen. Base qualities are not at hand, and no much larger clone is one base apart. The CDR3, cysteine through phenylalanine, is 14 amino acids long. CDR3 DNA is the only sequence kept; it has 42 bases, read in frame from the first base. The junction carries 12 bases between V and J, which are trimmed by 5 bases and 1 base respectively. Per the germline V gene, MNHNS is the CDR1 and SASEGT is the CDR2. Beyond this particular receptor, the publication reports: In cross-validation, a model built on a 13 V-J signature told ophthalmopathy apart from stable hyperthyroidism with 85% to 90% sensitivity and roughly 81% specificity, and in testing the same model reached 80%/75%. No statistical method was used to set the sample size in advance, and investigators knew the group allocation. Most expanded thyroid clonotypes (frequency above 0.001) were also detected in blood, suggesting blood repertoires may reflect thyroid immune responses. In validation, the model predicted progression to ophthalmopathy with approximately 70% sensitivity and less than 80% specificity, a median of about 6 months before onset.

Stable Graves' hyperthyroidism was defined as no progression to ophthalmopathy during 18 months of follow-up. Hyperthyroidism patients were aged 18 to 65 years and newly diagnosed, with disease duration of less than 2 months. The study excluded patients with uncontrolled infections, other autoimmune diseases, pregnancy or lactation. Diagnoses were based on clinical symptoms, serum thyroxine and TRAb, thyroid ultrasound and orbital computed tomography. PBMCs were isolated from approximately 10 ml of fresh peripheral blood by Ficoll-Paque density gradient centrifugation. Trizol reagent was used to extract total RNA, and RNA quality was then checked on an Agilent 2100 Bioanalyzer. Amplification of TCR beta CDR3 regions was carried out from RNA transcripts. For the first round of RT-PCR on the TCR CDR3, the HTBI primer set was used together with the Qiagen OneStep RT-PCR kit. Libraries were constructed in a second round of multiplex PCR, after which size selection and purification were performed. The libraries were sequenced on an Illumina HiSeq2000 using paired-end 100 bp reads. The authors' analysis ran thus. SOAPnuke was used to process the raw data, with reads discarded if the reads contained adapters or uncalled bases, had a mean Phred below 15, or lacked an exact constant-primer or identifier match. COPE v1.2.5 was used to merge the high-quality paired reads, and each unique nucleotide sequence was defined as a clonotype. MiTCR v1.1 was used to align clonotypes to the IMGT TRBV, TRBD and TRBJ reference segments. Analysis was restricted to V-J combinations with a frequency above 0.0001, which covered about 99% of repertoires. The TCS score was defined as the ratio of F50 (clonal expansion) to E x V (chaos), calculated using BLOSUM62-based TCRdist between CDR3 peptides within each V-J. Welch's t-statistics and random forest reduced fewer than 600 V-J features to about 13, which were used in a naive Bayes classifier (R e1071). TCRdb reanalyzed the raw reads on its own, using fastp at Q25 for trimming and MiXCR for clone calling, and kept in-frame beta chains. Every entry covers one CDR3 protein and lists the most common genes and DNA from its rows. V and J calls and clone size were set by TCRdb, not the authors. The sample data list approximately 370,000 distinct CDR3 sequences, and about 16% of these were observed just once. The ten largest clones represent 32% of the sample.

This chain is built from TRBV6-1 and TRBJ2-7, and the D gene may be TRBD1, 5 bases matching. Material: blood. The receptor was isolated from a woman younger than 45 with Graves' hyperthyroidism. The CDR3 amino acid sequence is: CASSRIQGSYEQYF. The nucleotides read TGTGCCAGCAGTCGAATCCAGGGTTCCTACGAGCAGTACTTC.